The entry that follows covers one TCR beta chain sequence. Antigen unknown. One junction end disagrees with the germline gene, perhaps due to a read error. This sample is part of a study of post-analysis software for immune sequencing data. Presence of unique molecular identifiers characterized the TCR beta cDNA libraries. Each CDR3 protein is one row after TCRdb ran MiXCR on the PCR reads. Of roughly 160,000 distinct CDR3 sequences listed, 35% to 40% are singletons. Looked up from germline, CDR1 is DFQATT and CDR2 is SNEGSKA (reference sequence). The CDR3 is 16 amino acids. Broader study findings: Controls had significantly higher normalized Chao1 diversity than multiple sclerosis patients.

This sample comprised blood, obtained after autologous hematopoietic stem cell transplantation. J is TRBJ2-7 and V is TRBV20-1, with TRBD2 matching 8 bases. The origin of this receptor is a girl aged 5-17 years with multiple sclerosis. CDR3 coding DNA: TGCAGTGCTGGAGACGCCGGGACTAGGATCTACAATGAGCAGTACTTC. Its translation: CSAGDAGTRIYNEQYF.